Listed below are T cell receptor beta chains from one sample, sequenced in a study of T cells of healthy individuals. One entry per CDR3 protein, called by TCRdb with MiXCR from the 5' RACE reads. In the table there are around 100,000 distinct CDR3 sequences, approximately 16% of which are singletons. These receptors were collected from a human donor in good health. Each CDR3 is given with its conserved first and last residue. A D gene is named only where the DNA matches it firmly. A clone size is listed for some rows: how often the clone was seen (once, few, many), or a class if it is expanded.

V,length,size,J,D,CDR3,DNA
TRBV5-1,12,.,TRBJ1-2,.,CASSANRDGYTF,TGCGCCAGCAGCGCCAACAGAGATGGCTACACCTTC
TRBV12-3/TRBV12-4,15,.,TRBJ1-5,.,CASSPGIIGNQPQHF,TGTGCCAGCAGCCCAGGTATTATAGGCAATCAGCCCCAGCATTTT
TRBV5-6,12,many,TRBJ2-1,.,CASSWRDGEQFF,TGTGCCAGCAGCTGGCGGGACGGCGAGCAGTTCTTC
TRBV21-1,17,few,TRBJ2-7,.,CASSKGLRGVSSYEQYF,TGTGCCAGCAGCAAGGGACTTCGGGGGGTAAGCTCCTACGAGCAGTACTTC
TRBV4-2,14,.,TRBJ2-2,.,CASSQQYNTGELFF,TGTGCCAGCAGCCAACAGTATAACACCGGGGAGCTGTTTTTT
TRBV7-2,14,.,TRBJ2-7,.,CASSSGGTDYEQYF,TGTGCCAGCAGCTCCGGGGGCACCGACTACGAGCAGTACTTC
TRBV25-1,13,few,TRBJ1-1,.,CASSEWGEVVAFF,TGTGCCAGCAGTGAATGGGGGGAAGTTGTCGCTTTCTTT
TRBV7-9,13,.,TRBJ2-7,.,CASSLWTEDEQYF,TGTGCCAGCAGCCTATGGACGGAGGACGAGCAGTACTTC
TRBV5-5,19,few,TRBJ2-6,.,CATGNRAHGVNSGANVLTF,TGTGCCACGGGCAATCGAGCCCACGGAGTTAACTCTGGGGCCAACGTCCTGACTTTC
TRBV9,17,.,TRBJ1-3,.,CASSPLLGGASGNTIYF,TGTGCCAGCAGCCCGCTCCTGGGGGGGGCTTCTGGAAACACCATATATTTT
TRBV7-2,14,many,TRBJ2-2,.,CASRKTGNTGELFF,TGTGCCAGCAGAAAGACCGGTAACACCGGGGAGCTGTTTTTT
TRBV6-5,15,few,TRBJ1-6,TRBD1,CASTRGQGASSPLHF,TGTGCCAGCACCCGGGGACAGGGGGCAAGTTCACCCCTCCACTTT
TRBV4-1,14,.,TRBJ2-7,.,CASSQVAFRTEQYF,TGCGCCAGCAGCCAAGTCGCCTTCAGGACGGAGCAGTACTTC
TRBV21-1,18,.,TRBJ2-2,.,CASSIGASGRAGAGELFF,TGTGCCAGCAGCATCGGTGCCAGCGGGAGGGCAGGGGCCGGGGAGCTGTTTTTT
TRBV27,16,few,TRBJ1-6,TRBD1,CASSSPYRGRNSPLHF,TGTGCCAGCAGTTCTCCCTACAGGGGGAGGAATTCACCCCTCCACTTT
TRBV5-1,15,few,TRBJ2-7,.,CASSLGVISSYEQYF,TGCGCCAGCAGCTTGGGGGTGATTAGCTCCTACGAGCAGTACTTC
TRBV6-6,15,.,TRBJ2-7,TRBD2,CASTNSRLAGHEQYF,TGTGCCAGCACAAACAGCCGGCTAGCGGGCCACGAGCAGTACTTC
TRBV20-1,12,many,TRBJ1-1,.,CSARQPNTEAFF,TGCAGTGCTAGACAGCCGAACACTGAAGCTTTCTTT
TRBV29-1,16,many,TRBJ2-3,.,CSVANSFWSGTDTQYF,TGCAGCGTTGCCAACAGTTTCTGGAGTGGGACAGATACGCAGTATTTT
TRBV7-9,17,few,TRBJ2-7,TRBD1,CASSGTGEYSSAYEQYF,TGTGCCAGCAGCGGGACAGGCGAATACTCGAGTGCCTACGAGCAGTACTTC
TRBV18,12,few,TRBJ1-2,.,CASSPENYGYTF,TGTGCCAGCTCCCCGGAGAACTATGGCTACACCTTC
TRBV20-1,14,.,TRBJ1-2,TRBD1,CSAHSQGPDYGYTF,TGCAGTGCTCATTCACAGGGGCCCGACTATGGCTACACCTTC
TRBV28,13,many,TRBJ2-1,TRBD1,CASRGQGNNEQFF,TGTGCCAGCAGGGGACAGGGGAACAATGAGCAGTTCTTC
TRBV18,14,.,TRBJ2-5,TRBD2,CASSPTSEEETQYF,TGTGCCAGCTCTCCGACTAGCGAGGAAGAGACCCAGTACTTC
TRBV7-2,15,few,TRBJ2-7,.,CASSLVRVTPYEQYF,TGTGCCAGCAGCCTGGTCAGAGTCACCCCCTACGAGCAGTACTTC
TRBV4-1,14,few,TRBJ1-1,.,CASSLPGRNTEAFF,TGCGCCAGCAGCCTTCCGGGGAGGAACACTGAAGCTTTCTTT
TRBV7-8,15,.,TRBJ2-2,TRBD2,CASRPSGGNTGELFF,TGTGCCAGCAGACCAAGCGGGGGAAACACCGGGGAGCTGTTTTTT
TRBV10-3,11,many,TRBJ2-7,.,CAIKGSYEQYF,TGTGCCATCAAGGGCTCCTACGAGCAGTACTTC
TRBV20-1,17,few,TRBJ1-1,.,CSARGERGVGMNTEAFF,TGCAGTGCTAGAGGAGAAAGGGGGGTAGGTATGAACACTGAAGCTTTCTTT
TRBV28,15,.,TRBJ2-1,TRBD2,CASSLRTSGRSLQFF,TGTGCCAGCAGTTTAAGAACTAGCGGGAGGTCTCTGCAGTTCTTC
TRBV20-1,13,few,TRBJ1-5,.,CSARENVSPPQHF,TGCAGTGCTAGAGAGAATGTGAGCCCGCCCCAGCATTTT
TRBV3-1,16,.,TRBJ1-1,TRBD1,CASSPIEGQGDTEAFF,TGTGCCAGCAGCCCTATAGAAGGACAGGGGGACACTGAAGCTTTCTTT
TRBV7-2,12,few,TRBJ2-1,.,CASSPNVDEQFF,TGTGCCAGCAGCCCCAATGTGGATGAGCAGTTCTTC
TRBV6-4,15,.,TRBJ2-3,TRBD2,CASSVTSGSPDTQYF,TGTGCCAGCAGTGTTACTAGCGGGAGTCCAGATACGCAGTATTTT
TRBV6-2/TRBV6-3,13,.,TRBJ1-5,.,CASRNDGNQPQHF,TGTGCCAGCAGGAACGATGGGAATCAGCCCCAGCATTTT
TRBV7-2,15,many,TRBJ1-6,.,CASSLAGRVWSPLHF,TGTGCCAGCAGCTTAGCGGGGAGGGTTTGGTCACCCCTCCACTTT
TRBV6-2/TRBV6-3,13,few,TRBJ2-2,.,CASSYTETGELFF,TGTGCCAGCAGTTACACAGAGACCGGGGAGCTGTTTTTT
TRBV6-5,13,many,TRBJ2-1,.,CATARGYDNEQFF,TGTGCCACCGCTAGGGGGTATGACAATGAGCAGTTCTTC
TRBV2,16,few,TRBJ1-5,TRBD1,CASSDDRAYSNQPQHF,TGTGCCAGCAGTGACGACAGGGCCTATAGCAATCAGCCCCAGCATTTT
TRBV5-6,16,few,TRBJ1-4,TRBD1,CASSARTGIGIEKLFF,TGTGCCAGCAGCGCCAGGACAGGAATCGGGATTGAAAAACTGTTTTTT
TRBV2,15,few,TRBJ2-7,TRBD2,CASYGLAGGIYEQYF,TGTGCCAGCTACGGACTAGCGGGGGGAATTTACGAGCAGTACTTC
TRBV7-2,13,few,TRBJ2-1,.,CASSLEGDNEQFF,TGTGCCAGCAGCTTAGAAGGGGACAATGAGCAGTTCTTC
TRBV7-9,11,few,TRBJ2-5,.,CASSSKETQYF,TGTGCCAGCAGCTCGAAAGAGACCCAGTACTTC